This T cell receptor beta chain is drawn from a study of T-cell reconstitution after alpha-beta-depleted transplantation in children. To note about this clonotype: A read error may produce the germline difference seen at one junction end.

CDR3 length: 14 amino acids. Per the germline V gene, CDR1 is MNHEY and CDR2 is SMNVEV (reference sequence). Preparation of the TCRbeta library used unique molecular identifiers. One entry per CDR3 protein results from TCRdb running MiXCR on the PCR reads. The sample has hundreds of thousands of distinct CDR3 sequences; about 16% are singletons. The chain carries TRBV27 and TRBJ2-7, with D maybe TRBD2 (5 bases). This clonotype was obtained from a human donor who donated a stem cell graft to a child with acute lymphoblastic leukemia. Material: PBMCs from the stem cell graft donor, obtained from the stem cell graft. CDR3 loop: CASSLIGSSYEHYF. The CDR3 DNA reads TGTGCCAGCAGTTTAATAGGGAGCTCCTACGAGCACTACTTC.